This TCR beta chain was captured by sequencing in a study of T cells in Graves' hyperthyroidism and ophthalmopathy. Whole-study findings and limits: Researchers found most expanded thyroid clonotypes above 0.001 in blood as well.

This clonotype was observed a few times. Its antigen is as yet unknown. RNA transcripts yielded amplified TCR beta CDR3 regions. The HTBI primer set drove a first-round RT-PCR of the TCR CDR3. TCRdb recomputed calls from the multiplex PCR reads with MiXCR, one row per CDR3 protein. The top ten clones hold almost 6% of a sample with hundreds of thousands of distinct CDR3 sequences, roughly 13% of them seen once. Patients aged 18 to 65 had newly diagnosed hyperthyroidism of under 2 months' duration. Exclusion followed for patients with uncontrolled infection, other autoimmune disease, pregnancy or lactation. V shed 2 bases and J 8 bases; nucleotides not matched to a gene: 7. From germline, CDR1 is KGHSH and CDR2 LQKENI. This CDR3 has 16 amino acids.

Material for sequencing was blood. This clonotype originated in a woman aged 30 to 39 with Graves' hyperthyroidism that later progressed to Graves' ophthalmopathy. The chain links TRBV18 to TRBJ2-1, with 12 bases matching TRBD1. DNA for the CDR3: TGTGCCAGCTCACCAGTTCCCGGGACAGGGGGCCATGAGCAGTTCTTC. Amino acids: CASSPVPGTGGHEQFF.